This record concerns one TCR beta chain sequence. Its antigen remains unidentified. The CDR3 runs to 15 residues. Trimming shortened V by 2 bases and J by 1 base, and 11 bases separated the two germline ends. Germline values: CDR1 MNHNY, CDR2 SVGAGI (reference sequence). The draw of peripheral blood yielded approximately 10 milliliters from each donor. Each sample yielded at least 6 million isolated PBMCs. This record comes from a study of blood T cells in healthy people across ages. Study findings and constraints: It was not known whether donors were CMV positive (a possible confounder of expanded clonotype changes).

A second PCR, run for about 7 to 11 cycles, used a sample-barcoded 5' primer plus a J-beta primer mix. TCRdb redid the calling of the 5' RACE reads with MiXCR, one entry per CDR3 protein. The top ten clones hold 7.9% of a sample with more than 1.4 million distinct CDR3 sequences, 42% of them seen once. The sequenced sample was blood. The V gene is TRBV6-6, the J gene TRBJ1-1; no clear D. The sequence was obtained from a woman younger than 35 in good health. The CDR3 DNA reads as TGTGCCAGCAGTTACCTGCGAGAACCGAACACTGAAGCTTTCTTT. This gives the protein CASSYLREPNTEAFF.